Following are 4 T cell receptor beta chains from one sample sequenced in a study of cytomegalovirus exposure and HLA in healthy donors. Primers: 60 Vbeta forward and 13 Jbeta reverse. Clones were sequenced by immunoSEQ multiplex PCR, and TCRdb holds only the in-frame ones, with some missing. The table lists fewer than 200,000 clones, approximately 78% of them singletons. Input material: PBMCs. Receptors originate from a woman aged 18 to 35 in good health and CMV-seronegative.

The chain couples TRBV19 to TRBJ1-5; D possibly corresponds to TRBD1 (6 bases). This CDR3 comprises 15 residues. V was pared by 4 bases and J by 3 bases, with 13 bases between. Germline lookup yields CDR1 LNHDA and CDR2 SQIVND (reference sequence). The CDR3 DNA is TGTGCCAGTAGTAGTATAGGGGGGGACAATCAGCCCCAGCATTTT. Translation gives CASSSIGGDNQPQHF.

V is TRBV7-7 and J is TRBJ2-5; the match to TRBD1 covers 9 bases. This CDR3 comprises 11 residues. Germline-derived CDR1 and CDR2 are SSHAT and FNYEAQ (reference sequence). This CDR3 reads CATGTGETQYF. CDR3 DNA: TGTGCTACCGGGACAGGGGAGACCCAGTACTTC.

This clone has just one count. The CDR3 bases are TGTGCCAGTAGTATGGAAAGCGGGAGGGCCTACGAGCAGTACTTC. Encoded protein: CASSMESGRAYEQYF. The chain recombines TRBV19 with TRBJ2-7, with 10 bases aligning to TRBD2. Trimming cost V 3 bases and J 2 bases; bases outside gene matches: 4. The CDR3 is 15 residues long. In germline, CDR1 is LNHDA, CDR2 SQIVND (reference sequence).

The CDR3 DNA sequence: TGTGCCAGCTCACCGACAGGGTTTATAGAAAAACTGTTTTTT. Its translation: CASSPTGFIEKLFF. The V gene is TRBV18, the J gene TRBJ1-4, with 7 bases fitting TRBD1. CDR3 size: 14 residues. Germline V gene lookup returns CDR1 KGHSH and CDR2 LQKENI. The junction had 6 bases not matched to a gene; V was cut back by 3 bases and J by 8 bases.